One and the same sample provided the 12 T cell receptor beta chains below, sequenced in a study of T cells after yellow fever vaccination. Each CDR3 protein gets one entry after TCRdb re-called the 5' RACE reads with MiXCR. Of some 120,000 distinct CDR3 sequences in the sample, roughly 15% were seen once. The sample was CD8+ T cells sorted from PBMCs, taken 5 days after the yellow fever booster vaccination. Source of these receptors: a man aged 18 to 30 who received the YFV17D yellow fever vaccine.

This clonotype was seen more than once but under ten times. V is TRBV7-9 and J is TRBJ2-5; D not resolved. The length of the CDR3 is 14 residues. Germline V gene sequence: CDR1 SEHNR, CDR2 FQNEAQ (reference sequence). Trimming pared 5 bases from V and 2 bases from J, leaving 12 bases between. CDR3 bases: TGTGCCAGCAGCCCCCCGTGGCGGCAAGAGACCCAGTACTTC. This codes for CASSPPWRQETQYF.

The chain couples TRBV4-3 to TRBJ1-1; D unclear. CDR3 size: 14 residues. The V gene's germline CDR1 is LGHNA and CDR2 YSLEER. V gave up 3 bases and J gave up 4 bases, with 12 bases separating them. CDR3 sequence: CASSQSPDGTEAFF. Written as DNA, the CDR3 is TGCGCCAGCAGCCAGAGTCCCGACGGCACTGAAGCTTTCTTT.

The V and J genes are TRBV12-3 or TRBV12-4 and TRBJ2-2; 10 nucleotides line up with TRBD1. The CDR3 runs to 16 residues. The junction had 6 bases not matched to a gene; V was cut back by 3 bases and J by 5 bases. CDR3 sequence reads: CASSFGRTGGTGELFF. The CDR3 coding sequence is TGTGCCAGCAGTTTTGGTCGGACAGGGGGTACCGGGGAGCTGTTTTTT.

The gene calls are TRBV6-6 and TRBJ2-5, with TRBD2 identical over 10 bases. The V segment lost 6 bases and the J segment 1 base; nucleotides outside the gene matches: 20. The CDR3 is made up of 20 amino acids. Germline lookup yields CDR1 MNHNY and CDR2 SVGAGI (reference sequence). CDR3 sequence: CASSLLGGVAGGQGQETQYF. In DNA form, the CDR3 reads TGTGCCAGCAGCTTACTGGGGGGAGTAGCGGGGGGCCAGGGCCAAGAGACCCAGTACTTC.

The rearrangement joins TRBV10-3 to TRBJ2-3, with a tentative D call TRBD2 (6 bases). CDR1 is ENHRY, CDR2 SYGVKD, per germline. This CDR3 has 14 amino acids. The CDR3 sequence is CAFGRDQETDTQYF. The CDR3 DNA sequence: TGTGCGTTCGGGCGGGATCAAGAAACAGATACGCAGTATTTT.

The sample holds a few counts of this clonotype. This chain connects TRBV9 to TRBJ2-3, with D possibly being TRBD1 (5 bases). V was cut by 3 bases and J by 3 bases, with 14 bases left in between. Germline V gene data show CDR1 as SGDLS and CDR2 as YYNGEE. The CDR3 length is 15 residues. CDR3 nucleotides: TGTGCCAGCAGCGAAACAGGTGGTACAACAGATACGCAGTATTTT. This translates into CASSETGGTTDTQYF.

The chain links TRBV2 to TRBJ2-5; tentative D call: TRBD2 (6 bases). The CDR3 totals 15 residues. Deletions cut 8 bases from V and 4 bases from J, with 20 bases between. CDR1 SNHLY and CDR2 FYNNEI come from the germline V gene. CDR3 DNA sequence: TGTGCCAGCCGGAGGGGAGCGGTGGGTGGAGAGACCCAGTACTTC. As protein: CASRRGAVGGETQYF. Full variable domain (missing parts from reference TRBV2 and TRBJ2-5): EPEVTQTPSHQVTQMGQEVILRCVPISNHLYFYWYRQILGQKVEFLVSFYNNEISEKSEIFDDQFSVERPDGSNFTLKIRSTKLEDSAMYFCASRRGAVGGETQYFGPGTRLLVL.

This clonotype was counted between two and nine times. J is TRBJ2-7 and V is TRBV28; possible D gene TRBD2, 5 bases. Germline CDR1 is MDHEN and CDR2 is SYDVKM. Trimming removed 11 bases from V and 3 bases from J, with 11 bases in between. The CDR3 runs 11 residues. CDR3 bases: TGTGCCGCTTCTCGGGGCTACGAGCAGTACGTC. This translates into CAASRGYEQYV.

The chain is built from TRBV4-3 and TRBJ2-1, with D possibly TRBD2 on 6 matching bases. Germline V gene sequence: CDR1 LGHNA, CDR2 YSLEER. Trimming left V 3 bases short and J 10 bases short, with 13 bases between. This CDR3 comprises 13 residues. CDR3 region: CASSQAGRGEQFF. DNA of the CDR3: TGCGCCAGCAGCCAGGCGGGCCGGGGGGAGCAGTTCTTC.

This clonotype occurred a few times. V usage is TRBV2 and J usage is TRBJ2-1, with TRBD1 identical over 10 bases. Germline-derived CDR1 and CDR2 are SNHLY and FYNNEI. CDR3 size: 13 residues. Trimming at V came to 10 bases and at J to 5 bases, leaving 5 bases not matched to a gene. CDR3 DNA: TGTGCCATCGACAGGGGGCCAGACAATGAGCAGTTCTTC. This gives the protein CAIDRGPDNEQFF.

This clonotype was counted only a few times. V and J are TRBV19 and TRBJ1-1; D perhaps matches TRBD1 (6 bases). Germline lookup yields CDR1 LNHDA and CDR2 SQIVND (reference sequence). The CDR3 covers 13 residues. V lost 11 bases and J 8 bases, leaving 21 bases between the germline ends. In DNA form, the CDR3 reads TGTGCCGTCCTTCCCGGGACACCCAACGAAGCTTTCTTT. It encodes CAVLPGTPNEAFF.

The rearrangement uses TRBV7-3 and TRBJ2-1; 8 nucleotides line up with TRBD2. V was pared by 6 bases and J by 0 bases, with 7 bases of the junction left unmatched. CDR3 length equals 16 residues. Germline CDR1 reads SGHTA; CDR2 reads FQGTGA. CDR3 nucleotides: TGTGCCAGCAGGCCTACCGGGACTAGCTCCTACAATGAGCAGTTCTTC. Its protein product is CASRPTGTSSYNEQFF.